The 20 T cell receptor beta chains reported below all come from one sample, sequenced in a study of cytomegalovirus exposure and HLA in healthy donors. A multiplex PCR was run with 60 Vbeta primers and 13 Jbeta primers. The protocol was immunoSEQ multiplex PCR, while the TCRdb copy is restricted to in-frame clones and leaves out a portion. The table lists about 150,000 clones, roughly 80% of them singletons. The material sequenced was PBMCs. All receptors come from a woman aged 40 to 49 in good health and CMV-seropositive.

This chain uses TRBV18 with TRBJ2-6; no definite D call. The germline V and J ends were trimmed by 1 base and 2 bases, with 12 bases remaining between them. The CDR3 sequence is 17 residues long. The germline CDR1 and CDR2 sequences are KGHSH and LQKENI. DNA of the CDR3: TGTGCCAGCTCACCACGGCAGGCCTCCACTGGGGCCAACGTCCTGACTTTC. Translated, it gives CASSPRQASTGANVLTF.

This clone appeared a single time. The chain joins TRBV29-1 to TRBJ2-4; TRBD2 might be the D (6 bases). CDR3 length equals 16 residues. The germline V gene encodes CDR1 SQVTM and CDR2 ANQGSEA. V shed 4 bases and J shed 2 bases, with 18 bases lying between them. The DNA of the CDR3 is TGCAGCGTTGTCGGCCGCCAGGAGGGATCCAAAAACATTCAGTACTTC. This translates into CSVVGRQEGSKNIQYF.

The CDR3 loop is CASSHPGKQGSLSEQYF. CDR3 bases: TGTGCCAGCTCGCACCCAGGGAAACAGGGGTCCCTGTCCGAGCAGTACTTC. The rearrangement links TRBV18 to TRBJ2-7; 7 bases align to TRBD1. The germline V gene encodes CDR1 KGHSH and CDR2 LQKENI. This CDR3 is 17 amino acids long. The V segment lost 6 bases and the J segment 6 bases; nucleotides outside the gene matches: 20.

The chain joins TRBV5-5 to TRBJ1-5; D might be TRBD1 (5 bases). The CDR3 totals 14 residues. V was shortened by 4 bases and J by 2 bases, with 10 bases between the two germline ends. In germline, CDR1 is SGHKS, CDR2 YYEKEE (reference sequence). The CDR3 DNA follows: TGTGCCAGCAGCCTCGAAGGGGGCAATCAGCCCCAGCATTTT. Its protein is CASSLEGGNQPQHF.

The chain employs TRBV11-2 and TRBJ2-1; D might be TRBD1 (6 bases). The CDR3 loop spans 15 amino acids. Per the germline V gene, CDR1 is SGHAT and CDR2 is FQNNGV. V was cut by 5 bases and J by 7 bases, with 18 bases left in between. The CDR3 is CASSTTGTRGNEQFF. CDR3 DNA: TGTGCCAGCAGCACGACGGGGACGAGGGGGAATGAGCAGTTCTTC.

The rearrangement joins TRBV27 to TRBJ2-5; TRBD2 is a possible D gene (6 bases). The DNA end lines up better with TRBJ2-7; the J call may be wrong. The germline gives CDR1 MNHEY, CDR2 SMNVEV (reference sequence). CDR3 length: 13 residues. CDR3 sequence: CAIGGVGPYEQYF. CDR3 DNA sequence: TGTGCCATAGGCGGGGTAGGCCCCTACGAGCAGTACTTC.

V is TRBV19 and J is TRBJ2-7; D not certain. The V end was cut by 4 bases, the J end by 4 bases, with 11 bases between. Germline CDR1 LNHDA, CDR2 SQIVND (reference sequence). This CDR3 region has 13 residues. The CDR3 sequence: CASSNGPLYEQYF. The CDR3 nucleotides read TGTGCCAGTAGTAACGGTCCGCTTTACGAGCAGTACTTC.

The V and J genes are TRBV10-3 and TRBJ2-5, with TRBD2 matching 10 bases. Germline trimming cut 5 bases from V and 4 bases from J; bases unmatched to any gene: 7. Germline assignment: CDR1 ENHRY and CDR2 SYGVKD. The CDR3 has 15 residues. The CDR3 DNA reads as TGTGCCATCAGTACCAGCGGGGGGGCCACAGAGACCCAGTACTTC. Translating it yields CAISTSGGATETQYF.

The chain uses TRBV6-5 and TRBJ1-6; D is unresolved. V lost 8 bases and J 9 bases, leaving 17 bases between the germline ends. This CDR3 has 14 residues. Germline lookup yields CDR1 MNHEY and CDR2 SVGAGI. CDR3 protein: CASSLVREGSPLHF. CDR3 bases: TGTGCCAGCTCTCTGGTTAGGGAGGGTTCACCCCTCCACTTT.

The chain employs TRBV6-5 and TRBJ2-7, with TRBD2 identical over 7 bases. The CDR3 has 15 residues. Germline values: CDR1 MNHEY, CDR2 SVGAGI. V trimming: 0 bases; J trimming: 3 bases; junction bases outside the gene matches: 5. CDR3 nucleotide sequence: TGTGCCAGCAGTTACTCGGCGGGGGACTTCTACGAGCAGTACTTC. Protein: CASSYSAGDFYEQYF.

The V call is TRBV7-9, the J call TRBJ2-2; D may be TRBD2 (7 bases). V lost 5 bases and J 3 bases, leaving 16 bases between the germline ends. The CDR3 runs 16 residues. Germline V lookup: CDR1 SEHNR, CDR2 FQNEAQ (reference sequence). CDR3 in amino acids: CASSQLGGRDTGELFF. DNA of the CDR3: TGTGCCAGCAGCCAACTGGGGGGGCGAGACACCGGGGAGCTGTTTTTT.

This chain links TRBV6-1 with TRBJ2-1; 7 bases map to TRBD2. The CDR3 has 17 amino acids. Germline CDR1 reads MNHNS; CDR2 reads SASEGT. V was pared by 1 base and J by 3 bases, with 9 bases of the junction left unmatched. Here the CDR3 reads CASSEDRAGPSYNEQFF. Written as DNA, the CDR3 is TGTGCCAGCAGTGAAGATCGAGCGGGACCCAGCTACAATGAGCAGTTCTTC.

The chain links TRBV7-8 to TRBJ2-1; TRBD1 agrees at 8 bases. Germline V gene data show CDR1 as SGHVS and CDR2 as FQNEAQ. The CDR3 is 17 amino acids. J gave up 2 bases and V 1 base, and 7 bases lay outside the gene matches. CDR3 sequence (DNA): TGTGCCAGCAGCTTAGAGGGTGGGACAGGCCCCTACAATGAGCAGTTCTTC. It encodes CASSLEGGTGPYNEQFF.

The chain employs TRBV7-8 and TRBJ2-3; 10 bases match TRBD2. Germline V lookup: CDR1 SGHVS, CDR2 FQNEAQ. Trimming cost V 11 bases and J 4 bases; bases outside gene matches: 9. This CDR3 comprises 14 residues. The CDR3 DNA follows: TGTGCCGCCACCACAGCGGGAGGGTCAGATACGCAGTATTTT. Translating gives CAATTAGGSDTQYF.

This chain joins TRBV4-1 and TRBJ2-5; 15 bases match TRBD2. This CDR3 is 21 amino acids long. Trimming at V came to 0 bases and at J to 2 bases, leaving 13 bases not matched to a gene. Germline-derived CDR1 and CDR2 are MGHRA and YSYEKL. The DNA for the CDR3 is TGCGCCAGCAGCCAAGAGAGGGCCGGGACTAGCGGGGGGCCGTGGCAAGAGACCCAGTACTTC. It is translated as CASSQERAGTSGGPWQETQYF.

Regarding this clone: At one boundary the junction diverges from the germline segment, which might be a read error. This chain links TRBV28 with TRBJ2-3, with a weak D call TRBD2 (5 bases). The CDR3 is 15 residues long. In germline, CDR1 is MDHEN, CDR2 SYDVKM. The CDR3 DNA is TGTACCAGCAGTCGGCCGGTGGGAGTCACAGATACGCAGTATTTT. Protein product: CTSSRPVGVTDTQYF.

This chain's CDR3 is CASTVGAGAGTGELFF. Written as DNA, the CDR3 is TGTGCCAGCACCGTGGGGGCGGGGGCGGGGACCGGGGAGCTGTTTTTT. The chain joins TRBV9 to TRBJ2-2, with a tentative D call TRBD2 (7 bases). This CDR3 spans 16 amino acids. Germline assignment: CDR1 SGDLS and CDR2 YYNGEE. The V end lost 6 bases, the J end lost 5 bases, and 20 bases lay between the germline ends.

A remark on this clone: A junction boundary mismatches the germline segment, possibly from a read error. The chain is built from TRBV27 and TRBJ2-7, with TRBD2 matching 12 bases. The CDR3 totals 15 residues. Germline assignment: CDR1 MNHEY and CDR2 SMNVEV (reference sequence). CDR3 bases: TGTGCCAGCAGTCTATCTAGCGGGGGGGCTTACGAGCAGTACTTC. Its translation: CASSLSSGGAYEQYF.

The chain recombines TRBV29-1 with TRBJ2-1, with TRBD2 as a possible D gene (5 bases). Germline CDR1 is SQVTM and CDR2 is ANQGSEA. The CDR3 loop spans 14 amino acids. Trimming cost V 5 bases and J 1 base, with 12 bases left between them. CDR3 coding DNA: TGCAGCGTTTCGGTGGGAGTATCCTACAATGAGCAGTTCTTC. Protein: CSVSVGVSYNEQFF.

CDR3 coding DNA: TGTGCCAGCAGCTTCCTCGGGACAGGGTCCGGAAACACCATATATTTT. As protein: CASSFLGTGSGNTIYF. The chain links TRBV5-6 to TRBJ1-3; the match to TRBD1 covers 9 bases. The CDR3 has 16 amino acids. Germline values: CDR1 SGHDT, CDR2 YYEEEE. Trimming at V came to 2 bases and at J to 4 bases, leaving 7 bases not matched to a gene. The full variable domain, in which reference TRBV5-6 and TRBJ1-3 provide the parts outside the CDR3, is DAGVTQSPTHLIKTRGQQVTLRCSPKSGHDTVSWYQQALGQGPQFIFQYYEEEERQRGNFPDRFSGHQFPNYSSELNVNALLLGDSALYLCASSFLGTGSGNTIYFGEGSWLTVV.